A selection of T cell receptor beta chains follows, all from one sample in a study of blood T cell repertoires in COVID-19. Profiled with immunoSEQ multiplex PCR; TCRdb holds only in-frame clones, not every one. The sample lists about 380,000 clones, around 90% seen once, with about 6.5% in the top ten. Sequencing was done on a sample of peripheral blood. All receptors derive from a young man with active or convalescent COVID-19. CDR3s include the opening cysteine and the closing phenylalanine or tryptophan. A D gene is named only where the DNA matches it firmly. The size field is filled for only some rows; it gives once, few, many or a size class.

TRBV11-2,TRBJ1-5,.,14,.,CASSLDGSNQPQHF,TGTGCCAGCAGCTTAGATGGCAGCAATCAGCCCCAGCATTTT
TRBV6-5,TRBJ2-7,TRBD2,13,once,CASSSSGSYEQYF,TGTGCCAGCAGTTCCAGCGGGAGTTACGAGCAGTACTTC
TRBV6-5,TRBJ1-5,.,15,.,CASSRDRQSNQPQHF,TGTGCCAGCAGCCGTGACAGACAAAGCAATCAGCCCCAGCATTTT
TRBV7-8,TRBJ2-2,.,16,.,CASSFLTARNTGELFF,TGTGCCAGCAGCTTTTTGACAGCCCGGAACACCGGGGAGCTGTTTTTT
TRBV11-2,TRBJ1-3,TRBD1,16,.,CASSRDSWRPGNTIYF,TGTGCCAGCAGCCGGGACAGTTGGAGACCTGGAAACACCATATATTTT
TRBV27,TRBJ2-4,TRBD2,16,.,CASSLSIPGGGNIQYF,TGTGCCAGCAGTTTGTCTATTCCGGGGGGAGGAAACATTCAGTACTTC
TRBV12-2,TRBJ2-7,.,13,.,CASMRDRGHEQYF,TGTGCAAGTATGCGGGACAGGGGCCACGAGCAGTACTTC
TRBV28,TRBJ1-1,.,12,.,CASSFRQGAAFF,TGTGCCAGCAGTTTCAGGCAGGGCGCAGCTTTCTTT
TRBV19,TRBJ2-3,TRBD2,17,.,CASSRLGTSGGTDTQYF,TGTGCCAGTAGCCGACTGGGGACTAGCGGGGGCACAGATACGCAGTATTTT
TRBV11-2,TRBJ1-2,.,14,once,CASSRGGDHYGYTF,TGTGCCAGCAGCAGGGGGGGGGACCACTATGGCTACACCTTC
TRBV9,TRBJ2-1,TRBD1,16,.,CASSVGTGSSYNEQFF,TGTGCCAGCAGCGTAGGGACAGGAAGCTCCTACAATGAGCAGTTCTTC
TRBV7-2,TRBJ2-3,TRBD2,15,once,CASSPSGRGTDTQYF,TGTGCCAGCAGCCCTAGCGGGAGAGGCACCGATACGCAGTATTTT
TRBV2,TRBJ2-1,TRBD2,17,.,CASSEALGLAGENEQFF,TGTGCCAGCAGTGAAGCGCTAGGACTAGCGGGAGAAAATGAGCAGTTCTTC
TRBV6-5,TRBJ2-7,TRBD1,15,.,CASRQRGQGAGEQYF,TGTGCCAGCAGGCAACGCGGACAGGGGGCTGGTGAGCAGTACTTC
TRBV28,TRBJ1-2,.,15,.,CASSLYRGSSYGYTF,TGTGCCAGCAGTTTGTACCGGGGGAGTAGTTATGGCTACACCTTC
TRBV19,TRBJ1-5,.,14,.,CASSGGGKHQPQHF,TGTGCCAGTAGTGGGGGGGGGAAGCATCAGCCCCAGCATTTT
TRBV9,TRBJ2-6,TRBD1,18,.,CASSPDRGVVSGANVLTF,TGTGCCAGCAGCCCGGACAGGGGGGTAGTCTCTGGGGCCAACGTGCTGACTTTC
TRBV4-3,TRBJ2-3,TRBD1,16,.,CASRRQGPSSTDTQYF,TGCGCCAGCAGAAGACAGGGGCCTTCTAGCACAGATACGCAGTATTTT
TRBV24-1,TRBJ2-5,TRBD1,16,.,CATSEWGQFREETQYF,TGTGCCACCAGTGAGTGGGGACAGTTCCGAGAAGAGACCCAGTACTTC
TRBV6-4,TRBJ2-6,.,16,.,CASSDSTGSGANVLTF,TGTGCCAGCAGTGACTCGACAGGCTCTGGGGCCAACGTCCTGACTTTC
TRBV27,TRBJ1-6,TRBD1,16,.,CASSYGQGANNSPLHF,TGTGCCAGCAGTTACGGACAGGGGGCAAATAATTCACCCCTCCACTTT
TRBV9,TRBJ2-2,TRBD1,15,.,CASSVETGAFGELFF,TGTGCCAGCAGCGTAGAAACAGGGGCGTTCGGGGAGCTGTTTTTT
TRBV28,TRBJ1-3,.,14,.,CASSSGGTGNTIYF,TGTGCCAGCAGTTCGGGGGGAACTGGAAACACCATATATTTT
TRBV2,TRBJ1-2,TRBD1,18,.,CASSEVRGQKKTNYGYTF,TGTGCCAGCAGTGAAGTCAGGGGGCAAAAAAAGACTAACTATGGCTACACCTTC
TRBV14,TRBJ1-1,TRBD1,17,.,CASSLGTGGFRNTEAFF,TGTGCCAGCAGCCTAGGGACAGGGGGCTTTCGGAACACTGAAGCTTTCTTT
TRBV5-1,TRBJ1-4,TRBD1,17,.,CASSWTGTGWTNEKLFF,TGCGCCAGCAGCTGGACAGGGACTGGTTGGACTAATGAAAAACTGTTTTTT
TRBV11-3,TRBJ2-5,.,13,.,CASSPQGWETQYF,TGTGCCAGCAGCCCCCAGGGGTGGGAGACCCAGTACTTC
TRBV7-9,TRBJ2-5,TRBD2,15,few,CASSRGTREQETQYF,TGTGCCAGCAGCCGCGGGACTAGGGAACAAGAGACCCAGTACTTC
TRBV6-5,TRBJ1-5,TRBD1,15,once,CASSRGQGRYQPQHF,TGTGCCAGCAGTCGTGGACAGGGGCGGTATCAGCCCCAGCATTTT
TRBV6-6,TRBJ2-4,.,15,once,CASSPPRTVKNIQYF,TGTGCCAGCAGTCCGCCCCGGACAGTCAAAAACATTCAGTACTTC
TRBV19,TRBJ2-7,TRBD1,17,.,CASSIRPLGQGAGEQYF,TGTGCCAGTAGTATTCGACCTTTAGGACAGGGGGCAGGAGAGCAGTACTTC
TRBV5-1,TRBJ1-4,.,13,.,CASSLRDDGKLFF,TGCGCCAGCAGCTTGCGTGATGACGGGAAACTGTTTTTT
TRBV4-3,TRBJ1-1,TRBD1,13,.,CASSPLQGTEAFF,TGCGCCAGCAGCCCGCTACAGGGGACTGAAGCTTTCTTT
TRBV2,TRBJ1-2,.,12,.,CARGAGTYGYTF,TGTGCCAGGGGGGCAGGGACCTATGGCTACACCTTC
TRBV29-1,TRBJ2-1,TRBD1,13,few,CSAPGQPYNEQFF,TGCAGCGCACCGGGACAGCCGTACAATGAGCAGTTCTTC
TRBV2,TRBJ2-3,.,13,.,CASRRRSTDTQYF,TGTGCCAGCAGGCGTCGTAGCACAGATACGCAGTATTTT
TRBV29-1,TRBJ1-6,.,14,.,CSVEVSGEGSPLHF,TGCAGCGTTGAAGTGTCCGGGGAAGGTTCACCCCTCCACTTT